Sequencing of this T cell receptor beta chain was carried out in a study of blood T cell repertoires in COVID-19. Whole-study context: Specimens from acute and convalescent COVID-19 originated in the United States, Italy and Spain. T cells, B-cell-depleted T cells, or PBMCs provided the cDNA or gDNA that served as material.

As originally analysed: Amplification from reference gene primers served as the basis for estimated nucleated cell counts. Only in-frame clones appear in the TCRdb table, and some are missing; sequencing was by immunoSEQ multiplex PCR. The V and J calls and the clone size are those of that table, but D and trimming were determined from the DNA. The top ten hold more than 7.5% of the sample, which has about 170,000 clones, 84% seen once. Sequencing was carried out using peripheral blood. The source of this sequence is a man aged 40-49 years who had recovered from COVID-19.

CDR3 in amino acids: CAISEPGTAAYEQYF. DNA for the CDR3: TGTGCCATCAGTGAGCCCGGGACAGCTGCCTACGAGCAGTACTTC. This chain joins TRBV10-3 and TRBJ2-7; 7 bases align to TRBD1. The CDR3 runs to 15 residues. CDR1 and CDR2 (germline): ENHRY, SYGVKD. Trimming took 2 bases from V and 2 from J; bases not matched to a gene: 6.